Listed below are T cell receptor beta chains from one sample, sequenced in a study of blood T cell repertoires in COVID-19. Only in-frame clones appear in the TCRdb table, and some are missing; sequencing was by immunoSEQ multiplex PCR. The data contain approximately 220,000 clones, around 80% of them singletons. Sequenced input: PBMCs or T cells enriched from blood (not recorded which). The receptors come from a woman between 40 and 50 years old with acute COVID-19. CDR3s include the opening cysteine and the closing phenylalanine or tryptophan. Fields, in order: clone size, J gene, V gene, D gene, CDR3 protein. A D gene is named only where the DNA matches it firmly. Expanded clones get a size class; other rows say once, few or many, or leave the size out.

clone_size: NA; j_call: TRBJ1-2; v_call: TRBV24-1; d_call: TRBD1; cdr3_aa: CATSGQQGELNGYTF
clone_size: NA; j_call: TRBJ1-3; v_call: TRBV27; d_call: NA; cdr3_aa: CASSSPTGDSGNTIYF
clone_size: NA; j_call: TRBJ1-1; v_call: TRBV5-1; d_call: TRBD1; cdr3_aa: CASSRGQGINTEAFF
clone_size: NA; j_call: TRBJ1-1; v_call: TRBV7-2; d_call: TRBD1; cdr3_aa: CASSSQGGTEAFF
clone_size: few; j_call: TRBJ2-7; v_call: TRBV5-6; d_call: TRBD1; cdr3_aa: CASSHGTGVGEQYF
clone_size: NA; j_call: TRBJ1-1; v_call: TRBV5-1; d_call: NA; cdr3_aa: CASSLEGDQRAFF
clone_size: NA; j_call: TRBJ1-1; v_call: TRBV3-1/TRBV3-2; d_call: NA; cdr3_aa: CASSQVRVTEAFF
clone_size: NA; j_call: TRBJ2-5; v_call: TRBV14; d_call: NA; cdr3_aa: CASSQVSLLVGTQYF
clone_size: once; j_call: TRBJ1-4; v_call: TRBV19; d_call: NA; cdr3_aa: CASTLGGGKLFF
clone_size: NA; j_call: TRBJ1-4; v_call: TRBV30; d_call: NA; cdr3_aa: CAWSVPGKRANEKLFF
clone_size: NA; j_call: TRBJ1-1; v_call: TRBV19; d_call: NA; cdr3_aa: CASSIREVLNTEAFF
clone_size: NA; j_call: TRBJ1-2; v_call: TRBV6-1; d_call: TRBD1; cdr3_aa: CASSEGQGVGYGYTF
clone_size: many; j_call: TRBJ1-5; v_call: TRBV24-1; d_call: TRBD1; cdr3_aa: CATSLGTANQPQHF
clone_size: NA; j_call: TRBJ2-7; v_call: TRBV7-9; d_call: TRBD1; cdr3_aa: CASSLRDRGLEQYF
clone_size: NA; j_call: TRBJ1-1; v_call: TRBV10-2; d_call: TRBD1; cdr3_aa: CASSRLGQENTEAFF
clone_size: few; j_call: TRBJ1-2; v_call: TRBV11-2; d_call: NA; cdr3_aa: CASSLLRNPNYGYTF
clone_size: NA; j_call: TRBJ1-1; v_call: TRBV7-2; d_call: NA; cdr3_aa: CASSPIGGDTEAFF
clone_size: NA; j_call: TRBJ2-2; v_call: TRBV7-9; d_call: NA; cdr3_aa: CASRTGTNTGELFF
clone_size: NA; j_call: TRBJ2-2; v_call: TRBV5-1; d_call: NA; cdr3_aa: CASSLEGVGSGRELFF
clone_size: NA; j_call: TRBJ2-1; v_call: TRBV27; d_call: NA; cdr3_aa: CASSFYGGGRVTPFLYNEQFF
clone_size: NA; j_call: TRBJ2-7; v_call: TRBV9; d_call: TRBD2; cdr3_aa: CASSAGLADRHEQYF
clone_size: NA; j_call: TRBJ1-5; v_call: TRBV7-2; d_call: TRBD1; cdr3_aa: CASSFTGAHQPQHF
clone_size: NA; j_call: TRBJ1-3; v_call: TRBV11-3; d_call: TRBD1; cdr3_aa: CASSLTGTSGNTIYF
clone_size: NA; j_call: TRBJ1-2; v_call: TRBV7-9; d_call: NA; cdr3_aa: CASSLASAYGYTF
clone_size: NA; j_call: TRBJ1-2; v_call: TRBV6-5; d_call: NA; cdr3_aa: CASSYSKNSPNYGYTF
clone_size: NA; j_call: TRBJ1-4; v_call: TRBV5-5; d_call: NA; cdr3_aa: CASSSQGEGEKLFF
clone_size: NA; j_call: TRBJ1-1; v_call: TRBV5-1; d_call: NA; cdr3_aa: CASSLAGQKNTEAFF
clone_size: NA; j_call: TRBJ2-1; v_call: TRBV7-3; d_call: NA; cdr3_aa: CASSPEIGGLVEQFF
clone_size: few; j_call: TRBJ1-4; v_call: TRBV28; d_call: TRBD1; cdr3_aa: CASSLWSDRSNEKLFF
clone_size: NA; j_call: TRBJ1-5; v_call: TRBV11-3; d_call: NA; cdr3_aa: CASSLGPEGRREYSNQPQHF
clone_size: NA; j_call: TRBJ2-7; v_call: TRBV7-3; d_call: TRBD1; cdr3_aa: CASSSTGGDEQYF
clone_size: few; j_call: TRBJ2-7; v_call: TRBV6-5; d_call: TRBD2; cdr3_aa: CASGIAGVGEQYF
clone_size: NA; j_call: TRBJ1-1; v_call: TRBV4-1; d_call: TRBD1; cdr3_aa: CASSQLAGQKDTEAFF
clone_size: once; j_call: TRBJ2-7; v_call: TRBV7-2; d_call: TRBD2; cdr3_aa: CASSARGREGYEQYF
clone_size: NA; j_call: TRBJ1-5; v_call: TRBV19; d_call: NA; cdr3_aa: CASSTDRNQPQHF
clone_size: NA; j_call: TRBJ2-1; v_call: TRBV5-1; d_call: TRBD1; cdr3_aa: CASSLEGQGDNEQFF
clone_size: few; j_call: TRBJ2-7; v_call: TRBV7-9; d_call: NA; cdr3_aa: CASRSTDSYEQYF
clone_size: NA; j_call: TRBJ2-1; v_call: TRBV28; d_call: NA; cdr3_aa: CASSLIGLEQFF
clone_size: NA; j_call: TRBJ2-1; v_call: TRBV13; d_call: TRBD2; cdr3_aa: CASSLFGGVSNEQFF
clone_size: NA; j_call: TRBJ1-5; v_call: TRBV24-1; d_call: TRBD1; cdr3_aa: CATSRDRDSQPQHF